This TCR beta chain was sequenced in a study of T cell responses to AZD1222 COVID-19 vaccine. J lost 7 bases, V lost 6 bases, and 10 bases had no gene match. Germline CDR1 and CDR2: MRHNA and SNTAGT. The CDR3 has 15 residues. Method: immunoSEQ multiplex PCR; TCRdb's copy keeps in-frame clones and lacks some. This table has about 120,000 clones, 70% to 90% appearing once. The TCR originated in an adult in good health. This specimen was peripheral blood, taken on day 0 of AZD1222 vaccination. The chain combines TRBV6-4 with TRBJ2-2; 8 nucleotides agree with TRBD2. The DNA for the CDR3 is TGTGCCAGCAGCCCCGGGACTAGTATGATCGGGGAGCTGTTTTTT. It translates to CASSPGTSMIGELFF.